Listed here are 24 T cell receptor beta chains from one sample, sequenced in a study of T-cell reconstitution after alpha-beta-depleted transplantation in children. Unique molecular identifiers were incorporated during preparation of the TCRbeta library. TCRdb analysed the PCR reads with MiXCR anew, one entry per CDR3 protein. The table shows more than 15,000 distinct CDR3 sequences, with approximately 5.3% occurring only once. Sequenced here: PBMCs, sampled before TCRalphabeta/CD19-depleted stem cell transplant. The receptors here all came from a boy between 10 and 17 years old with acute lymphoblastic leukemia, due to receive a stem cell transplant.

This clonotype counts as medium-sized. The chain uses TRBV7-9 and TRBJ2-3; 9 bases match TRBD2. The CDR3 contains 14 residues. The germline V gene encodes CDR1 SEHNR and CDR2 FQNEAQ (reference sequence). Trimming cost V 3 bases and J 4 bases; bases outside gene matches: 2. The CDR3 DNA follows: TGTGCCAGCAGCTTGGGACTAGCAGCAGATACGCAGTATTTT. It codes for CASSLGLAADTQYF.

The chain carries TRBV18 and TRBJ2-1; possibly TRBD1 for D (5 bases). Germline CDR1 reads KGHSH; CDR2 reads LQKENI. This CDR3 comprises 14 residues. The germline V and J ends were trimmed by 2 bases and 7 bases, with 12 bases remaining between them. In DNA form, the CDR3 reads TGTGCCAGCTCACCAAGGTTAAAGGGGAATGAGCAGTTCTTC. As protein: CASSPRLKGNEQFF.

Judged by abundance, this clonotype is medium-sized. This chain's CDR3 is CASSHLGGGLSYEQYF. CDR3 DNA sequence: TGTGCCAGCAGCCACTTGGGGGGAGGTCTCTCCTACGAGCAGTACTTC. The genes are TRBV7-2 and TRBJ2-7, with D perhaps TRBD2 (6 bases). Trimming removed 5 bases from V and 0 bases from J, with 17 bases in between. The germline V gene encodes CDR1 SGHTA and CDR2 FQGNSA. The CDR3 runs 16 residues.

This clonotype was detected many times. The rearrangement uses TRBV20-1 and TRBJ1-5; D may be TRBD1 (6 bases). Per the germline V gene, CDR1 is DFQATT and CDR2 is SNEGSKA (reference sequence). V was shortened by 2 bases and J by 5 bases, with 10 bases between the two germline ends. This CDR3 is 13 amino acids long. CDR3 sequence reads: CSARKSGDQPQHF. The CDR3 bases are TGCAGTGCTAGAAAATCAGGGGATCAGCCCCAGCATTTT.

This clonotype was picked up many times. The rearrangement uses TRBV18 and TRBJ2-1; the D gene is possibly TRBD2 (6 bases). CDR3 size: 13 residues. The V end was cut by 4 bases, the J end by 4 bases, with 8 bases between. The V gene's germline CDR1 is KGHSH and CDR2 LQKENI. For the CDR3, the DNA is TGTGCCAGCTCACTGGAGGGGTACAATGAGCAGTTCTTC. This codes for CASSLEGYNEQFF.

Ten or more counts support this clonotype. The rearrangement joins TRBV2 to TRBJ2-1; possible D gene TRBD2, 6 bases. The length of the CDR3 is 14 residues. CDR1 and CDR2 (germline): SNHLY, FYNNEI. Trimming cost V 9 bases and J 1 base, with 13 bases left between them. The CDR3 loop is CASRDGSSYNEQFF. Here the CDR3 DNA reads TGTGCCAGTCGGGACGGGAGTTCCTACAATGAGCAGTTCTTC.

There are many counts of this clonotype. The CDR3 is CASSEWTPNTEAFF. Here the CDR3 DNA reads TGTGCCAGCAGTGAGTGGACACCGAACACTGAAGCTTTCTTT. The chain employs TRBV6-1 and TRBJ1-1; D possibly corresponds to TRBD1 (5 bases). Per germline, CDR1 MNHNS and CDR2 SASEGT. The V end lost 3 bases, the J end lost 1 base, and 9 bases lay between the germline ends. The CDR3 consists of 14 residues.

This clonotype is medium-sized in the sample. The rearrangement uses TRBV25-1 and TRBJ2-7; perhaps TRBD2 as D (6 bases). Trimming cost V 2 bases and J 3 bases, with 11 bases left between them. Germline V CDR1 and CDR2: MGHDK, SYGVNS. The CDR3 runs 14 residues. The CDR3 sequence is CASSEGGVGYEQYF. The CDR3 DNA is TGTGCCAGCAGTGAAGGAGGGGTCGGCTACGAGCAGTACTTC.

The chain has TRBV5-1 and TRBJ2-1; 14 nucleotides align to TRBD2. The CDR3 length is 16 residues. J lost 10 bases, V lost 3 bases, and 9 bases had no gene match. Germline CDR1 SGHRS, CDR2 YFSETQ. The DNA for the CDR3 is TGCGCCAGCAGCTCCCCGACGGGACTAGCGGGAGACGAGCAGTTCTTC. Amino acids: CASSSPTGLAGDEQFF.

At least ten counts were recorded for this clonotype. The rearrangement links TRBV28 to TRBJ1-1; D is unresolved. Germline-derived CDR1 and CDR2 are MDHEN and SYDVKM. V lost 2 bases and J lost 8, with 9 bases in between. The CDR3 runs 12 residues. The CDR3 loop is CASSLSLTEAFF. The CDR3 DNA is TGTGCCAGCAGTTTAAGCTTAACGGAAGCTTTCTTT.

This clonotype was counted ten times or more. J is TRBJ1-6 and V is TRBV28; D is ambiguous. This CDR3 comprises 12 residues. Trimming took 1 base from V and 13 from J, leaving 8 bases between them. CDR1 and CDR2 (germline): MDHEN, SYDVKM. The CDR3, as DNA: TGTGCCAGCAGTTTATCCGGAAGGCCCCTCCACTTT. It codes for CASSLSGRPLHF. The full variable domain, its missing parts supplied by reference TRBV28 and TRBJ1-6, is DVKVTQSSRYLVKRTGEKVFLECVQDMDHENMFWYRQDPGLGLRLIYFSYDVKMKEKGDIPEGYSVSREKKERFSLILESASTNQTSMYLCASSLSGRPLHFGNGTRLTVT.

This clonotype occurred many times. This sequence joins TRBV5-1 and TRBJ1-1; TRBD1 agrees at 8 bases. CDR3 length: 14 residues. The trim removed 4 bases at V and 3 bases at J, leaving 5 bases unmatched. Looked up from germline, CDR1 is SGHRS and CDR2 is YFSETQ. CDR3 DNA sequence: TGCGCCAGCAGCCCAACAGGGGGGGACACTGAAGCTTTCTTT. Translated: CASSPTGGDTEAFF. The entire variable domain, with the rest obtained from reference TRBV5-1 and TRBJ1-1, is as follows: KAGVTQTPRYLIKTRGQQVTLSCSPISGHRSVSWYQQTPGQGLQFLFEYFSETQRNKGNFPGRFSGRQFSNSRSEMNVSTLELGDSALYLCASSPTGGDTEAFFGQGTRLTVV.

This clonotype was seen ten or more times. V and J are TRBV27 and TRBJ2-5; D is ambiguous. Looked up from germline, CDR1 is MNHEY and CDR2 is SMNVEV (reference sequence). CDR3 length: 13 residues. Trimming took off 2 bases at V and 7 bases at J, with 11 bases between the two ends. CDR3 nucleotides: TGTGCCAGCAGTTTAACTCGTCTGGGGACCCAGTACTTC. Its protein is CASSLTRLGTQYF.

At least ten counts were recorded for this clonotype. V gene TRBV28 combines with J gene TRBJ1-6; D not certain. The CDR3 length is 14 residues. The germline CDR1 and CDR2 sequences are MDHEN and SYDVKM. Trimming pared 5 bases from V and 5 bases from J, leaving 10 bases between. CDR3 DNA: TGTGCCAGCAGTCCCCGTAAAAATAATTCACCCCTCCACTTT. Protein sequence: CASSPRKNNSPLHF.

At least ten counts were recorded for this clonotype. The chain joins TRBV20-1 to TRBJ2-5, with a weak D call TRBD1 (5 bases). Germline lookup yields CDR1 DFQATT and CDR2 SNEGSKA (reference sequence). CDR3 length: 13 amino acids. Trimming left V 2 bases short and J 5 bases short, with 12 bases between. The CDR3 protein is CSARWGRLETQYF. The CDR3 DNA is TGCAGTGCTAGATGGGGCCGCTTGGAGACCCAGTACTTC.

The sample holds many counts of this clonotype. J is TRBJ1-5 and V is TRBV20-1; D is ambiguous. The germline V and J ends were trimmed by 4 bases and 5 bases, with 15 bases remaining between them. CDR3 length equals 14 residues. Germline V gene sequence: CDR1 DFQATT, CDR2 SNEGSKA (reference sequence). The DNA of the CDR3 is TGCAGTGCTAAGAGCCGCATTGGGGATCAGCCCCAGCATTTT. Amino acids: CSAKSRIGDQPQHF.

This clonotype was found many times. The gene calls are TRBV7-7 and TRBJ2-1; D might be TRBD2 (5 bases). V was clipped by 5 bases and J by 5 bases, with 10 bases between them. Germline V lookup: CDR1 SSHAT, CDR2 FNYEAQ (reference sequence). CDR3 length: 13 amino acids. The chain's CDR3 is CASSLSGNNEQFF. In nucleotides, the CDR3 is TGTGCCAGCAGCCTGAGCGGAAACAATGAGCAGTTCTTC.

This clonotype came up many times. The CDR3: CASRRGNTIYF. DNA for the CDR3: TGTGCCAGCCGCAGGGGGAACACCATATATTTT. The chain couples TRBV3-1 to TRBJ1-3; 7 bases fit TRBD1. The ends lost 8 bases at V and 7 bases at J; junction bases unmatched: 2. The CDR3 is 11 amino acids. The germline V gene has CDR1 LGHDT and CDR2 YNNKEL (reference sequence).

This clonotype was detected ten times or more. The CDR3 loop is CASSLWAGENTGELFF. The CDR3 nucleotides read TGTGCCAGCAGCTTGTGGGCAGGCGAAAACACCGGGGAGCTGTTTTTT. This chain joins TRBV5-5 and TRBJ2-2; D unclear. Germline V gene lookup returns CDR1 SGHKS and CDR2 YYEKEE (reference sequence). This CDR3 is 16 amino acids long. V gave up 1 base and J gave up 2 bases, with 12 bases separating them.

This clonotype qualifies as medium-sized. The J gene is TRBJ1-1, the V gene TRBV28, with a tentative D call TRBD1 (5 bases). With 5 bases removed from V and 1 base from J, the gap between germline ends came to 8 bases. Germline lookup yields CDR1 MDHEN and CDR2 SYDVKM. The CDR3 is 13 amino acids. CDR3 region: CASSPGGNTEAFF. The CDR3 DNA follows: TGTGCCAGCAGTCCCGGGGGGAACACTGAAGCTTTCTTT.

The chain employs TRBV7-9 and TRBJ2-5; TRBD1 is a possible D gene (6 bases). The germline V gene encodes CDR1 SEHNR and CDR2 FQNEAQ (reference sequence). The CDR3 loop spans 13 amino acids. Trimming stripped 9 bases from V and 3 bases from J, with 14 bases between. The CDR3 is CARQGTQEETQYF. In DNA, the CDR3 is TGTGCCAGACAGGGCACCCAGGAAGAGACCCAGTACTTC.

This clonotype showed up many times. The chain uses TRBV7-9 and TRBJ2-7; D is uncertain. V was shortened by 3 bases and J by 2 bases, with 11 bases between the two germline ends. The CDR3 has 14 amino acids. Germline V CDR1 and CDR2: SEHNR, FQNEAQ (reference sequence). In DNA, the CDR3 is TGTGCCAGCAGCTTTGGTCCAGGAACCTACGAGCAGTACTTC. Its translation is CASSFGPGTYEQYF. The variable domain in full, with the rest retrieved from reference TRBV7-9 and TRBJ2-7, is DTGVSQNPRHKITKRGQNVTFRCDPISEHNRLYWYRQTLGQGPEFLTYFQNEAQLEKSRLLSDRFSAERPKGSFSTLEIQRTEQGDSAMYLCASSFGPGTYEQYFGPGTRLTVT.

The chain couples TRBV5-8 to TRBJ2-3; TRBD2 is a possible D gene (6 bases). V shed 9 bases and J shed 0 bases, with 17 bases lying between them. CDR3 length equals 15 residues. CDR1 and CDR2 (germline): SGHTS, YDEGEE. The CDR3 is CAIGPGTWSTDTQYF. As DNA, the CDR3 is TGTGCCATCGGACCCGGGACTTGGAGCACAGATACGCAGTATTTT.

This clonotype occurred many times. V is TRBV28 and J is TRBJ1-2; D is perhaps TRBD1 (5 bases). This CDR3 is 12 amino acids long. Germline CDR1 is MDHEN and CDR2 is SYDVKM. V was pared by 5 bases and J by 6 bases, with 10 bases between. CDR3 protein: CASSTRVHGYTF. Written as DNA, the CDR3 is TGTGCCAGCAGTACCAGGGTGCATGGCTACACCTTC.